The rows below give T cell receptor beta chains drawn from one sample of a study of T cell changes during pregnancy in multiple sclerosis. The assay was immunoSEQ multiplex PCR, and TCRdb's table has in-frame clones only and misses some. Among over 30,000 clones listed, roughly 90% were seen once. This specimen was CD8+ T cells from peripheral blood mononuclear cells, taken in the third trimester of pregnancy. The receptor set was obtained from a female donor with multiple sclerosis, enrolled in a pregnancy study. CDR3s include the opening cysteine and the closing phenylalanine or tryptophan. D genes are given only for firm matches. Clone sizes are given selectively: once, few, many, or a class where the clone is expanded.

J	D	V	size	CDR3	DNA
TRBJ2-3	TRBD2	TRBV5-4	-	CASSRAGGQGDTQYF	TGTGCCAGCAGCCGAGCGGGGGGGCAGGGAGATACGCAGTATTTT
TRBJ1-1	-	TRBV7-3	-	CASSARADTEAFF	TGTGCCAGCAGCGCAAGAGCGGACACTGAAGCTTTCTTT
TRBJ1-4	TRBD1	TRBV9	-	CASSVGGGQGDEKLFF	TGTGCCAGCAGCGTAGGGGGGGGACAGGGGGATGAAAAACTGTTTTTT
TRBJ2-7	TRBD1	TRBV6-5	-	CASSLWTGDAEQYF	TGTGCCAGCAGTTTATGGACAGGGGATGCCGAGCAGTACTTC
TRBJ1-1	-	TRBV25-1	once	CASSESTATEAFF	TGTGCCAGCAGTGAATCGACAGCTACTGAAGCTTTCTTT
TRBJ1-6	TRBD1	TRBV19	-	CASSIDEGQGNSPLHF	TGTGCCAGTAGTATAGATGAAGGACAGGGAAATTCACCCCTCCACTTT
TRBJ2-1	TRBD1	TRBV18	-	CASSPPRTGGLNEQFF	TGTGCCAGCTCACCACCCAGGACAGGGGGCCTCAATGAGCAGTTCTTC
TRBJ1-2	TRBD1	TRBV6-6	medium-sized	CASSYPGQENGYTF	TGTGCCAGCAGTTACCCGGGACAGGAGAATGGCTACACCTTC
TRBJ2-3	TRBD2	TRBV6-4	-	CASSDLAGGSTDTQYF	TGTGCCAGCAGTGACTTGGCGGGGGGGAGCACAGATACGCAGTATTTT
TRBJ1-6	-	TRBV29-1	-	CSVLTGYGSPLHF	TGCAGCGTCTTAACAGGGTACGGTTCACCCCTCCACTTT
TRBJ2-7	-	TRBV4-1	-	CASSQGMRVEQYF	TGCGCCAGCAGCCAAGGAATGCGGGTCGAGCAGTACTTC
TRBJ1-4	-	TRBV7-3	-	CASSLKFGEKLFF	TGTGCCAGCAGCTTAAAGTTCGGGGAAAAACTGTTTTTT
TRBJ2-6	-	TRBV19	few	CASTLTQAGANVLTF	TGTGCCAGTACCCTAACACAGGCTGGGGCCAACGTCCTGACTTTC
TRBJ1-1	-	TRBV6-5	-	CAIGRGPNTEAFF	TGTGCCATCGGCAGGGGACCGAACACTGAAGCTTTCTTT
TRBJ1-4	TRBD1	TRBV27	-	CASSLTGGLANEKLFF	TGTGCCAGCAGTTTAACAGGGGGCTTGGCTAATGAAAAACTGTTTTTT
TRBJ2-1	-	TRBV6-5	-	CASSYSTGNEQFF	TGTGCCAGCAGTTACTCGACAGGCAATGAGCAGTTCTTC
TRBJ2-1	TRBD2	TRBV9	-	CASSVEAGSNEQFF	TGTGCCAGCAGCGTAGAAGCGGGGAGCAATGAGCAGTTCTTC
TRBJ1-1	-	TRBV9	-	CASSSPQRQNTEAFF	TGTGCCAGCAGCTCACCCCAGCGGCAGAACACTGAAGCTTTCTTT
TRBJ1-2	-	TRBV7-9	-	CASSLGQGVNYGYTF	TGTGCCAGCAGCTTAGGGCAGGGCGTTAACTATGGCTACACCTTC
TRBJ2-7	TRBD1	TRBV15	-	CATAAADREAYEQYF	TGTGCCACCGCCGCGGCGGACAGGGAAGCCTACGAGCAGTACTTC
TRBJ2-7	-	TRBV6-1	-	CASSANRVAYEQYF	TGTGCCAGCAGTGCCAACAGGGTAGCCTACGAGCAGTACTTC
TRBJ2-1	TRBD2	TRBV7-6	-	CASSLRVPGGAYNEQFF	TGTGCCAGCAGCTTAAGAGTCCCGGGGGGGGCTTACAATGAGCAGTTCTTC
TRBJ2-1	TRBD2	TRBV7-8	-	CASSPKTGTSGGKGRDEQFF	TGTGCCAGCAGCCCTAAAACCGGGACTAGCGGGGGAAAAGGGAGGGATGAGCAGTTCTTC
TRBJ1-6	-	TRBV6-5	few	CASSPTRRDSPLHF	TGTGCCAGCAGTCCCACCCGACGGGATTCACCCCTCCACTTT
TRBJ2-5	TRBD1	TRBV29-1	-	CSVLKGPRGKETQYF	TGCAGCGTTTTAAAGGGGCCCAGGGGGAAAGAGACCCAGTACTTC
TRBJ1-1	-	TRBV27	few	CASKQENTEAFF	TGTGCCAGCAAACAGGAGAACACTGAAGCTTTCTTT
TRBJ2-7	-	TRBV4-3	-	CASSQARLRGHEQYF	TGCGCCAGCAGCCAAGCGAGGCTCAGGGGCCACGAGCAGTACTTC
TRBJ2-2	-	TRBV11-3	-	CASSPAEGANFGELFF	TGTGCCAGCAGCCCGGCGGAGGGGGCGAACTTCGGGGAGCTGTTTTTT
TRBJ1-1	-	TRBV19	-	CASTPGTGTEAFF	TGTGCCAGTACCCCAGGAACGGGGACTGAAGCTTTCTTT
TRBJ2-6	-	TRBV4-2	-	CASSQDGVSGANVLTF	TGTGCCAGCAGCCAAGATGGAGTCTCTGGGGCCAACGTCCTGACTTTC
TRBJ1-1	-	TRBV6-4	few	CASGTGPNTEAFF	TGTGCCAGCGGAACAGGGCCGAACACTGAAGCTTTCTTT
TRBJ2-1	-	TRBV7-2	-	CASTIRDTFHNEQFF	TGTGCCAGCACCATCCGGGACACCTTCCACAATGAGCAGTTCTTC
TRBJ1-2	-	TRBV27	-	CASSLGGIYGYTF	TGTGCCAGCAGCCTCGGCGGAATCTATGGCTACACCTTC
TRBJ1-5	-	TRBV7-6	-	CASSLGQLHQPQHF	TGTGCCAGCAGCTTAGGACAATTGCATCAGCCCCAGCATTTT
TRBJ2-5	TRBD1	TRBV6-4	-	CASSRRDREQTQYF	TGTGCCAGCAGTCGCCGGGACAGGGAGCAGACCCAGTACTTC
TRBJ2-3	TRBD2	TRBV13	-	CASSPGRLAGSGDTQYF	TGTGCCAGCAGCCCAGGGAGACTAGCGGGGTCGGGGGATACGCAGTATTTT
TRBJ1-2	-	TRBV19	once	CATQPGGIYGYTF	TGTGCCACACAACCCGGGGGAATCTATGGCTACACCTTC
TRBJ1-2	TRBD1	TRBV7-2	-	CASSYTGGQGGGGYTF	TGTGCCAGCAGCTACACTGGGGGACAGGGAGGGGGTGGCTACACCTTC
TRBJ2-7	TRBD1	TRBV9	-	CASSGGQERVGTYEQYF	TGTGCCAGCAGCGGAGGACAGGAACGGGTTGGTACATACGAGCAGTACTTC
TRBJ1-2	TRBD1	TRBV6-4	-	CASSPHRGKYGYTF	TGTGCCAGCAGCCCTCACAGGGGAAAGTATGGCTACACCTTC
TRBJ2-7	TRBD2	TRBV6-1	-	CASTQGGGGPYEQYF	TGTGCCAGCACTCAGGGAGGCGGGGGGCCGTACGAGCAGTACTTC